The 26 T cell receptor beta chains presented below share a single source sample, sequenced in a study of blood T cells in healthy people across ages. A second PCR of about 7 to 11 cycles used a sample-barcoded 5' primer and a J-beta primer mix. TCRdb reprocessed the 5' RACE reads via MiXCR and lists one record per CDR3 protein. The table lists about 1.4 million distinct CDR3 sequences, approximately 60% of them singletons. Sequences were obtained from blood. These TCRs come from a man younger than 35 in good health.

The rearrangement uses TRBV7-2 and TRBJ2-2, with TRBD1 identical over 10 bases. The CDR3 totals 15 residues. V gave up 6 bases and J gave up 4 bases; unmatched junction bases: 5. In germline, CDR1 is SGHTA, CDR2 FQGNSA. CDR3 sequence: CASRKRTGGTGELFF. The CDR3 DNA sequence: TGTGCCAGCAGAAAAAGGACAGGGGGCACCGGGGAGCTGTTTTTT.

The rearrangement links TRBV7-9 to TRBJ2-1, with D perhaps being TRBD1 or TRBD2 (6 bases each). Judging by the DNA end, TRBJ2-7 fits better; the J call may be wrong. The germline CDR1 and CDR2 sequences are SEHNR and FQNEAQ (reference sequence). This CDR3 has 17 residues. The CDR3 spells CASSPSARQEDYNEQYF. CDR3 in DNA: TGTGCCAGCAGCCCCTCGGCCAGACAGGAGGACTACAATGAGCAGTACTTC.

This chain joins TRBV12-3 or TRBV12-4 and TRBJ1-2; D ambiguous. The V gene lost 5 bases and the J gene lost 1 base, with 11 bases spanning the gap. The CDR3 is 14 amino acids. The CDR3 protein is CASSGRTLNYGYTF. Here the CDR3 DNA reads TGTGCCAGCAGTGGAAGGACGCTTAACTATGGCTACACCTTC.

The chain is built from TRBV11-2 and TRBJ2-5, with TRBD1 matching over 7 bases. CDR1 is SGHAT, CDR2 FQNNGV, per germline. The CDR3 covers 14 residues. V shed 5 bases and J 5 bases; nucleotides not matched to a gene: 8. In nucleotides, the CDR3 is TGTGCCAGCAGCCTAAGCACAGGGGTCGAGACCCAGTACTTC. This translates into CASSLSTGVETQYF.

The chain links TRBV20-1 to TRBJ2-1; 8 bases are shared with TRBD2. The CDR3 consists of 11 residues. Per the germline V gene, CDR1 is DFQATT and CDR2 is SNEGSKA (reference sequence). Trimming took 7 bases from V and 9 from J; bases not matched to a gene: 5. CDR3 protein: CSVGRGGEQFF. The CDR3 DNA sequence: TGCAGTGTCGGACGGGGGGGTGAGCAGTTCTTC.

V gene TRBV6-2 or TRBV6-3 combines with J gene TRBJ1-6; D is unclear. The V end lost 2 bases, the J end lost 10 bases, and 12 bases lay between the germline ends. The CDR3 length is 14 residues. Looked up from germline, CDR1 is MNHEY and CDR2 is SVGEGT. For the CDR3, the DNA is TGTGCCAGCAGTTACGGAGGCTTGGGCTCACCCCTCCACTTT. Protein sequence: CASSYGGLGSPLHF.

V usage is TRBV12-3 or TRBV12-4 and J usage is TRBJ1-1; D is perhaps TRBD1 (5 bases). The CDR3 contains 15 residues. V gave up 3 bases and J gave up 4 bases, with 15 bases separating them. CDR3 in DNA: TGTGCCAGCAGTTTTTGGGCCAGGGTGACCACTGAAGCTTTCTTT. This gives the protein CASSFWARVTTEAFF.

V usage is TRBV4-2 and J usage is TRBJ2-7, with TRBD2 identical over 8 bases. The CDR3 totals 15 residues. Germline V CDR1 and CDR2: LGHNA, YNFKEQ. Germline trimming cut 5 bases from V and 1 base from J; bases unmatched to any gene: 7. In DNA form, the CDR3 reads TGTGCCAGCAGCACGTCCGGGGGGGGATCCTACGAGCAGTACTTC. This gives the protein CASSTSGGGSYEQYF.

This clonotype occurred a few times. This chain links TRBV4-1 with TRBJ2-7; D uncertain. This CDR3 spans 11 amino acids. Germline CDR1 MGHRA, CDR2 YSYEKL. Trimming shortened V by 2 bases and J by 6 bases, and 5 bases separated the two germline ends. The CDR3 DNA follows: TGCGCCAGCAGCCAACTCACCGAGCAGTACTTC. Protein: CASSQLTEQYF.

CDR3 protein: CSARRQAGTDTQYF. DNA for the CDR3: TGCAGTGCTAGACGACAGGCCGGGACAGATACGCAGTATTTT. V is TRBV20-1 and J is TRBJ2-3; weak D call: TRBD1 (6 bases). Trimming pared 2 bases from V and 3 bases from J, leaving 12 bases between. The V gene's germline CDR1 is DFQATT and CDR2 SNEGSKA (reference sequence). CDR3 length: 14 amino acids.

This clonotype showed up just a few times. Written as DNA, the CDR3 is TGTGCCAGCAGCCTGGATGGAGGGGCGGCCACTGAGCAGTTCTTC. Translating it yields CASSLDGGAATEQFF. The gene calls are TRBV6-5 and TRBJ2-1; D is possibly TRBD2 (6 bases). The CDR3 covers 15 residues. Between the trimmed V and J ends, which lost 6 bases and 9 bases, there was a span of 21 bases. From germline, CDR1 is MNHEY and CDR2 SVGAGI.

In its sample, this clonotype was seen a few times. The rearrangement uses TRBV6-5 and TRBJ1-6; D ambiguous. Trimming stripped 5 bases from V and 6 bases from J, with 11 bases between. Per germline, CDR1 MNHEY and CDR2 SVGAGI. CDR3 length: 14 residues. The CDR3 spells CASSTTWGNSPLHF. The CDR3 DNA follows: TGTGCCAGCAGTACTACATGGGGTAATTCACCCCTCCACTTT.

This clonotype appeared a few times. This chain joins TRBV4-3 and TRBJ2-1; 7 nucleotides agree with TRBD1. V dropped 4 bases and J dropped 7; count of bases not matched to a gene: 13. The CDR3 has 16 residues. Germline CDR1 is LGHNA and CDR2 is YSLEER. Here the CDR3 DNA reads TGCGCCAGCAGCCCGTTTGACAGGGCGGGCGGAAATGAGCAGTTCTTC. Translation gives CASSPFDRAGGNEQFF.

This rearrangement joins TRBV4-1 to TRBJ1-4; 7 bases fit TRBD1. CDR1 and CDR2 (germline): MGHRA, YSYEKL. The J segment lost 6 bases and the V segment lost 3 bases, leaving 10 bases of the junction unmatched. This CDR3 region has 16 residues. This CDR3 is CASSQLRDSLDEKLFF. The CDR3 nucleotides are TGCGCCAGCAGCCAGCTCCGGGACAGTCTCGATGAAAAACTGTTTTTT.

The chain recombines TRBV5-1 with TRBJ2-5, with D possibly being TRBD1 (6 bases). V was pared by 1 base and J by 5 bases, with 15 bases between. There are 15 residues in the CDR3. CDR1 SGHRS and CDR2 YFSETQ come from the germline V gene. The CDR3 DNA sequence: TGCGCCAGCAGCTTGAGGCCCCCCGGACAGGAGACCCAGTACTTC. The encoded protein is CASSLRPPGQETQYF.

The chain carries TRBV6-5 and TRBJ1-2; D is unresolved. Trimming took 3 bases from V and 1 from J, leaving 18 bases between them. CDR1 is MNHEY and CDR2 is SVGAGI in the germline V gene. CDR3 length: 17 amino acids. CDR3 coding DNA: TGTGCCAGCAGTTATGTGGACCGCCAGACCTTTAACTATGGCTACACCTTC. This encodes CASSYVDRQTFNYGYTF.

The V call is TRBV5-1, the J call TRBJ2-5; 14 bases line up with TRBD2. Germline CDR1 SGHRS, CDR2 YFSETQ. The V and J ends lost 0 bases and 5 bases, in that order; junction bases with no gene match: 6. The CDR3 extends over 17 amino acids. The DNA of the CDR3 is TGCGCCAGCAGCTTGGCCGGGACTAGCGGGAGCATGGAGACCCAGTACTTC. Its translation: CASSLAGTSGSMETQYF.

The rearrangement joins TRBV6-1 to TRBJ2-4, with TRBD1 matching over 11 bases. The CDR3 has 17 residues. J was trimmed by 8 bases and V by 2 bases; bases with no gene match: 11. CDR1 MNHNS and CDR2 SASEGT come from the germline V gene. The CDR3 nucleotides read TGTGCCAGCAGTGAAATTCATGGGACAGGGGGATGGTACATTCAGTACTTC. Amino acid sequence: CASSEIHGTGGWYIQYF.

The chain has TRBV3-1 and TRBJ2-5, with TRBD1 as a possible D gene (6 bases). The ends were cut back, 0 bases at V and 2 bases at J, with 25 bases in the middle. This CDR3 comprises 20 residues. Germline CDR1 and CDR2: LGHDT and YNNKEL (reference sequence). DNA of the CDR3: TGTGCCAGCAGCCAAGATATGGACAGCTTTCGAAGAGGCTCTCAAGAGACCCAGTACTTC. Translated, it gives CASSQDMDSFRRGSQETQYF.

The DNA for the CDR3 is TGTGCCACCAGCAGAGAGAGCGGGAGGGCGGATGAGCAGTTCTTC. Amino acid sequence: CATSRESGRADEQFF. The rearrangement uses TRBV15 and TRBJ2-1; TRBD2 matches at 10 bases. Germline CDR1 is LNHNV and CDR2 is YYDKDF (reference sequence). The V gene end was trimmed by 0 bases and the J gene end by 8 bases; junction bases not matched to a gene: 4. This CDR3 region has 15 residues.

V gene TRBV13 combines with J gene TRBJ1-1; TRBD1 agrees at 7 bases. V lost 1 base to trimming and J lost 3 bases; unmatched junction nucleotides: 8. Germline lookup yields CDR1 PRHDT and CDR2 FYEKMQ (reference sequence). The CDR3 is made up of 16 amino acids. This CDR3 is CASSLERQGRDTEAFF. CDR3 DNA: TGTGCCAGCAGCTTAGAGAGACAGGGTCGGGACACTGAAGCTTTCTTT. The variable domain in full, with the rest retrieved from reference TRBV13 and TRBJ1-1, is AAGVIQSPRHLIKEKRETATLKCYPIPRHDTVYWYQQGPGQDPQFLISFYEKMQSDKGSIPDRFSAQQFSDYHSELNMSSLELGDSALYFCASSLERQGRDTEAFFGQGTRLTVV.

On this clonotype itself: A read error is possible here, since a much larger clone lies one base away. V and J are TRBV20-1 and TRBJ1-2; 8 bases line up with TRBD1. Germline CDR1 DFQATT, CDR2 SNEGSKA (reference sequence). The V gene end was trimmed by 0 bases and the J gene end by 7 bases; junction bases not matched to a gene: 16. The CDR3 covers 17 residues. The DNA for the CDR3 is TGCAGTGCTAGAGATCTCGGGTGGACAGGGAAGGACTGTGGCTACACCTTC. Protein product: CSARDLGWTGKDCGYTF.

The chain recombines TRBV7-6 with TRBJ2-1; D is perhaps TRBD2 (5 bases). V gave up 5 bases and J gave up 6 bases, with 14 bases separating them. The germline V gene encodes CDR1 SGHVS and CDR2 FNYEAQ. The CDR3 sequence is 14 residues long. The CDR3 loop is CASSVLGPLNEQFF. The DNA for the CDR3 is TGTGCCAGCAGCGTACTAGGACCACTCAATGAGCAGTTCTTC.

This clonotype was picked up a small number of times. The rearrangement joins TRBV4-3 to TRBJ2-7; the D is unclear. Trimming shortened V by 0 bases and J by 0 bases, and 12 bases separated the two germline ends. Germline V gives CDR1 LGHNA, CDR2 YSLEER. This CDR3 has 16 residues. The CDR3 loop is CASSQDSAVRSYEQYF. The CDR3 coding sequence is TGCGCCAGCAGCCAAGATTCGGCAGTTCGCTCCTACGAGCAGTACTTC.

This clonotype was observed a few times. This chain connects TRBV7-9 to TRBJ2-1; 9 nucleotides match TRBD2. CDR3 size: 14 residues. The J segment lost 6 bases and the V segment lost 5 bases, leaving 5 bases of the junction unmatched. Germline CDR1 is SEHNR and CDR2 is FQNEAQ (reference sequence). The CDR3 DNA reads as TGTGCCAGCAGCGGTAGCGGGAGACCCAATGAGCAGTTCTTC. Translated: CASSGSGRPNEQFF.

This chain joins TRBV7-2 and TRBJ1-4; 8 nucleotides align to TRBD1. V was clipped by 0 bases and J by 6 bases; unmatched bases: 3. Germline V CDR1 and CDR2: SGHTA, FQGNSA. This CDR3 region has 15 residues. The CDR3 reads CASSLAQGAYEKLFF. Written as DNA, the CDR3 is TGTGCCAGCAGCTTAGCCCAGGGGGCCTATGAAAAACTGTTTTTT.